This is a list of T cell receptor beta chains from one sample in a study of cytomegalovirus exposure and HLA in healthy donors. Only in-frame clones appear in the TCRdb table, and some are missing; sequencing was by immunoSEQ multiplex PCR. The sample holds 150,000 or so clones. The specimen sequenced was PBMCs. The receptors shown here come from a woman aged 18-35 years in good health and CMV-seronegative. Both conserved end residues are part of each CDR3.

J gene,V gene,CDR3 protein
TRBJ2-2,TRBV12-5,CASSGTAITGELFF
TRBJ2-3,TRBV7-3,CASSRPTSGTSTDTQYF
TRBJ2-7,TRBV7-2,CASSLRQGTSGSSYEQYF
TRBJ1-6,TRBV30,CAWVPGTANSPLHF
TRBJ2-1,TRBV5-1,CASNTGQGPYNEQFF
TRBJ1-1,TRBV7-2,CASSSWTGGGTEAFF
TRBJ2-7,TRBV9,CASSETSGNYEQYF
TRBJ2-1,TRBV12-5,CASEITQVGNEQFF
TRBJ2-3,TRBV27,CASRETSGSPGDTQYF
TRBJ2-3,TRBV5-1,CASSFGRQGALGDTQYF
TRBJ2-1,TRBV5-1,CASSFEGAGDAYNEQFF
TRBJ2-7,TRBV21-1,CASSKQEAYEQYF
TRBJ1-1,TRBV7-8,CASSFRNTEAFF